The 6 T cell receptor beta chains given below trace back to one sample, sequenced in a study of chemoradiotherapy in HPV16-positive cancers. The assay was immunoSEQ multiplex PCR, and TCRdb's table has in-frame clones only and misses some. Of 9,500 to 15,000 clones in the sample, around 90% were seen once. The sample was acquired from a patient who underwent chemoradiotherapy. These receptor sequences come from a human donor with HPV-associated anogenital cancer.

The chain joins TRBV5-1 to TRBJ2-2; a possible D gene is TRBD2 (5 bases). CDR3 size: 16 residues. V was shortened by 1 base and J by 0 bases, with 10 bases between the two germline ends. CDR1 is SGHRS, CDR2 YFSETQ, per germline. DNA for the CDR3: TGCGCCAGCAGCTTGTTGAGGGCGGCGAACACCGGGGAGCTGTTTTTT. Translated: CASSLLRAANTGELFF.

The chain links TRBV5-4 to TRBJ2-3, with TRBD2 matching 8 bases. The length of the CDR3 is 16 residues. With 5 bases clipped from V and 4 bases from J, the junction kept 12 bases outside the gene matches. Germline lookup yields CDR1 SGHNT and CDR2 YYREEE (reference sequence). Here the CDR3 DNA reads TGTGCCAGCAGGACGGGGTTGAGCGGGAGCTCAGATACGCAGTATTTT. Its translation: CASRTGLSGSSDTQYF.

This chain connects TRBV4-1 to TRBJ2-7, with TRBD2 matching over 11 bases. V lost 4 bases and J lost 3; bases outside the gene matches: 5. The germline V gene encodes CDR1 MGHRA and CDR2 YSYEKL. CDR3 length: 15 amino acids. The CDR3: CASSPVLAGGYEQYF. The CDR3, as DNA: TGCGCCAGCAGCCCCGTTCTAGCGGGGGGCTACGAGCAGTACTTC.

The V call is TRBV5-1, the J call TRBJ2-3; D may match TRBD1 or TRBD2 (6 bases each). Trimming took off 0 bases at V and 1 base at J, with 9 bases between the two ends. The CDR3 sequence is 15 residues long. CDR1 is SGHRS, CDR2 YFSETQ, per germline. The CDR3 loop reads CASSLAGGRTDTQYF. The CDR3 DNA sequence: TGCGCCAGCAGCTTGGCCGGGGGCCGCACAGATACGCAGTATTTT.

CDR3 DNA sequence: TGTGCCAGCAGTGAGACAGGTGAAGCTTTCTTT. It encodes CASSETGEAFF. The chain couples TRBV2 to TRBJ1-1; a possible D gene is TRBD1 (6 bases). Germline V gene data show CDR1 as SNHLY and CDR2 as FYNNEI. V lost 3 bases to trimming and J lost 7 bases, with 6 bases between them. The CDR3 length is 11 residues.

The chain joins TRBV19 to TRBJ2-7, with TRBD2 identical over 7 bases. The CDR3 runs 15 residues. Trimming at V came to 1 base and at J to 2 bases, leaving 5 bases not matched to a gene. Germline loops: CDR1 LNHDA, CDR2 SQIVND (reference sequence). In DNA form, the CDR3 reads TGTGCCAGTAGTATAGGACTAGCAGCAACCTACGAGCAGTACTTC. Translated: CASSIGLAATYEQYF. Full variable domain (rest looked up from reference TRBV19 and TRBJ2-7): DGGITQSPKYLFRKEGQNVTLSCEQNLNHDAMYWYRQDPGQGLRLIYYSQIVNDFQKGDIAEGYSVSREKKESFPLTVTSAQKNPTAFYLCASSIGLAATYEQYFGPGTRLTVT.